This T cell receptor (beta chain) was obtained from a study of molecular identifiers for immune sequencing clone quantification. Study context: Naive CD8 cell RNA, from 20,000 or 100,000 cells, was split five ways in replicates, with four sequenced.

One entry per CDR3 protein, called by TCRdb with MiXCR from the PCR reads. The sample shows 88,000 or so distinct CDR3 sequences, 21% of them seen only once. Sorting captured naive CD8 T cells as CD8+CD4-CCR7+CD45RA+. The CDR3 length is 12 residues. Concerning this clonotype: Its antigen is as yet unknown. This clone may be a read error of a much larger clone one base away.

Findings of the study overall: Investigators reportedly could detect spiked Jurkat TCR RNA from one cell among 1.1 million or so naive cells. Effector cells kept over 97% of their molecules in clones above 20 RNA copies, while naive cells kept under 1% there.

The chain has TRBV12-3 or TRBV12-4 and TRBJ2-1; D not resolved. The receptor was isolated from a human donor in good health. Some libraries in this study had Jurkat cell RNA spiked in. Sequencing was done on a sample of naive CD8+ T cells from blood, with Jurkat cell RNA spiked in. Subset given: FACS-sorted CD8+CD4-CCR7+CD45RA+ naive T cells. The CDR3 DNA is TGTGCCAGCGGGAAGTCCTACAATGTGCAGTTCTTC. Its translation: CASGKSYNVQFF.